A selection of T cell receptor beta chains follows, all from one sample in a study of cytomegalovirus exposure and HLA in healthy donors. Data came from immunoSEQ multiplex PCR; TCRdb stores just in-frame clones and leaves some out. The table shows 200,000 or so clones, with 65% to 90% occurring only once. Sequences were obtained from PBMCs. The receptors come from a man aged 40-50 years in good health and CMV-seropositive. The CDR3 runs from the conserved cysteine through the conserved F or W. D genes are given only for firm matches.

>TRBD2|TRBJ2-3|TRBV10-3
CAIRRTSGDPTTDTQYF
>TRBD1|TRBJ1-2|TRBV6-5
CASSRTGPNYGYTF
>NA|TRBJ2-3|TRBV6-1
CASSGLTRPPTDTQYF
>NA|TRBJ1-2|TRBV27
CASSLSQVDGYTF
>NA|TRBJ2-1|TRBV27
CASSFYPDRAGYNEQFF
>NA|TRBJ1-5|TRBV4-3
CASSQERDQPQHF
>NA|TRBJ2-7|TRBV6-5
CASRQAYEQYF
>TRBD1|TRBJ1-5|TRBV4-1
CASSQEGTGINQPQHF
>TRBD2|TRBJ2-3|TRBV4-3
CASSQETSSWGADTQYF
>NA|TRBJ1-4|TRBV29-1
CSVEAANEKLFF
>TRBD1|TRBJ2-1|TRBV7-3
CASSYRGNLNGEQFF
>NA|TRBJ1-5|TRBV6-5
CASSYGSGVQPQHF
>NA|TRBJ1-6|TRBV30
CAWSVFGQGSSPLHF
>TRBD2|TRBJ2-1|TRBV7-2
CASSLRGPETSPYNEQFF
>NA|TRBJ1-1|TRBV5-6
CASSLAWAGNTEAFF
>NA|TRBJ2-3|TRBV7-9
CASSRPRTDTQYF
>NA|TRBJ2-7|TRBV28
CASSVRALLFYEQYF
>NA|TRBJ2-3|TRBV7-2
CASSLAGPRTGTDTQYF
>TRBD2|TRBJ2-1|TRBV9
CASSVGGGGARNEQFF
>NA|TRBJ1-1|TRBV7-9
CASSYGATYTEAFF
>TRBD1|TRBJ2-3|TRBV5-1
CASSLTGQGATDTQYF
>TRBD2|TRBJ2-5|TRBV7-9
CASSLTSGGQETQYF
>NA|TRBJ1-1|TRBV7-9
CASSSPLGRVNTEAFF
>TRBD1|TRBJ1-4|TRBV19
CASRTGTATNEKLFF
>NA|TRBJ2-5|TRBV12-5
CASGWDLTGEETQYF
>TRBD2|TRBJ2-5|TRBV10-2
CASSPRGAPQETQYF
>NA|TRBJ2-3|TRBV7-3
CASSPNTDTQYF
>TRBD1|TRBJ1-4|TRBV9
CASSVPTDRAEDEKLFF